This note documents a single T cell receptor (beta chain) sequence. Its antigen is not identified. These data are taken from a study of OX40 agonist ivuxolimab in advanced cancers. For the study at large: Mean age around 60 years, range 23 to 79; about 81% male. General study findings and limits: Among the least clonally expanded were partial responders at 0.1-3.0 mg/kg. Both CD4+ and CD8+ T cell populations in blood had undergone clonal expansion by week 6 at 0.1 to 3.0 mg/kg. Normalized expansion of T-cell clones was also low for some nonresponders.

The repertoire was sequenced with immunoSEQ multiplex PCR; TCRdb's copy has only in-frame clones and lacks some. The table includes some 83,000 clones, 86% detected once. The CDR3 length is 14 residues. CDR1 and CDR2 from the germline V gene are MNHEY and SVGAGI. The germline V and J ends were trimmed by 8 bases and 6 bases, with 19 bases remaining between them. The chain has TRBV6-5 and TRBJ1-2; D is unresolved. This specimen consisted of CD4+ or CD8+ T cells sorted from blood, obtained in a trial of the OX40 agonist ivuxolimab. This clonotype was obtained from an adult with an advanced solid tumor such as melanoma, head and neck, liver or kidney cancer. CDR3 bases: TGTGCCAGCCGCCCTGGGCCGCGAGTGGATGGCTACACCTTC. Translation gives CASRPGPRVDGYTF.